The rows below give T cell receptor beta chains drawn from one sample of a study of control samples from healthy donors and cancer patients. Assay: immunoSEQ multiplex PCR; the TCRdb copy retains only in-frame clones and omits some. The sample carries about 110,000 clones, about 89% recorded once. Input material: blood. The receptor source for this set is a woman between 50 and 59 years old in good health. Both conserved end residues are part of each CDR3. The D gene is left open where the match is weak. Size is stated for part of the rows, as once, few or many counts, or as a class when the clone is expanded.

clone_size | j_call | v_call | d_call | cdr3_nt | cdr3_aa
- | TRBJ1-5 | TRBV30 | - | TGTGCCTGGAGTCCGGGCCACCTCTTAAATAGCAATCAGCCCCAGCATTTT | CAWSPGHLLNSNQPQHF
- | TRBJ2-2 | TRBV3-1/TRBV3-2 | TRBD2 | TGTGCCAGCAGCCAAGTACTTCGGGGGGGGACCGGGGAGCTGTTTTTT | CASSQVLRGGTGELFF
- | TRBJ1-6 | TRBV11-2 | - | TGTGCCAGCAGCGTACGACCTTGGGCACCCCTCCACTTT | CASSVRPWAPLHF
- | TRBJ2-1 | TRBV7-9 | - | TGTGCCAGCGGACCGACGGGGGTTTACAATGAGCAGTTCTTC | CASGPTGVYNEQFF
- | TRBJ2-3 | TRBV24-1 | TRBD1 | TGTGCCACCGGGACAGGGGGTATGGTTGCCACAGATACGCAGTATTTT | CATGTGGMVATDTQYF
- | TRBJ2-3 | TRBV7-3 | - | TGTGCCAGCAGCCCCGGGACACCTCTTGACACAGATACGCAGTATTTT | CASSPGTPLDTDTQYF
- | TRBJ1-1 | TRBV18 | - | TGTGCAACCTGGGGGGGACCTGGGGCTGAAGCTTTCTTT | CATWGGPGAEAFF
once | TRBJ1-3 | TRBV20-1 | - | TGCAGTGCTAGAGGGCGGAACACCATATATTTT | CSARGRNTIYF
- | TRBJ2-4 | TRBV19 | TRBD1 | TGTGCCAGTTCCTCCGGGACAGATGACATAGCCAAAAACATTCAGTACTTC | CASSSGTDDIAKNIQYF
- | TRBJ2-1 | TRBV7-2 | - | TGTGCCAGCAGCTTAGTCGGCGGGATAGGGTCCTACAATGAGCAGTTCTTC | CASSLVGGIGSYNEQFF
once | TRBJ2-5 | TRBV5-4 | TRBD1 | TGTGCCAGCTCCTCTCTACAGGGGGCGGAAGAGACCCAGTACTTC | CASSSLQGAEETQYF
- | TRBJ1-2 | TRBV30 | - | TGTGCCTGGAGTGGCCTTCGAGGGGGCTACACCTTC | CAWSGLRGGYTF
- | TRBJ2-5 | TRBV5-1 | TRBD2 | TGCGCCACTACAAGCGGGAGTTACCAAGAGACCCAGTACTTC | CATTSGSYQETQYF
once | TRBJ1-5 | TRBV7-8 | - | TGTGCCAGCAGCAGTGGACAGAGCAATCAGCCCCAGCATTTT | CASSSGQSNQPQHF
- | TRBJ1-6 | TRBV9 | TRBD1 | TGTGCCAGCAGCGCCCGACAGGGTAATTCACCCCTCCACTTT | CASSARQGNSPLHF
- | TRBJ1-1 | TRBV5-1 | TRBD1 | TGCGCCAGCAGCTTACAGGGAGCGGGACCGGGACAGGCTAAAAGTATGAACACTGAAGCTTTCTTT | CASSLQGAGPGQAKSMNTEAFF
- | TRBJ2-5 | TRBV7-3 | - | TGTGCCAGCAGCCTACGCCCTAAGGAGACCCAGTACTTC | CASSLRPKETQYF
- | TRBJ2-7 | TRBV4-2 | - | TGTGCCAGCAGCCAATTCCCCGGGGGGCGAACCTACGAGCAGTACTTC | CASSQFPGGRTYEQYF
- | TRBJ2-4 | TRBV23-1 | - | TGCGCCAGCAAAAACATTCAGTACTTC | CASKNIQYF
- | TRBJ2-7 | TRBV18 | - | TGTGCCAGCTCACCCCTGAGTGATACCTACGAGCAGTACTTC | CASSPLSDTYEQYF
once | TRBJ2-3 | TRBV12-5 | - | TGTGCTAGTGGTTTGTTACTGGGCGGGGCAACAGATACGCAGTATTTT | CASGLLLGGATDTQYF
- | TRBJ1-1 | TRBV19 | - | TGTGCCAGTAGTATGAGCGGAAACACTGAAGCTTTCTTT | CASSMSGNTEAFF
- | TRBJ1-6 | TRBV27 | - | TGTGCCAGCAGTTTACGGCCGGACGGGGCCTCCTATAATTCACCCCTCCACTTT | CASSLRPDGASYNSPLHF
- | TRBJ1-5 | TRBV12-3/TRBV12-4 | - | TGTGCCAGCGAAGACGGAAATCAGCCCCAGCATTTT | CASEDGNQPQHF
- | TRBJ2-3 | TRBV27 | TRBD2 | TGTGCCACAAAGACTAGCGGTGCCACAGATACGCAGTATTTT | CATKTSGATDTQYF
- | TRBJ2-2 | TRBV7-3 | - | TGTGCCAGCAGCTTAACACTAGAACCTGCCGGGGAGCTGTTTTTT | CASSLTLEPAGELFF
- | TRBJ2-6 | TRBV9 | - | TGTGCCAGCAGCGTAGACGCGGCTTTCTCTGGGGCCAACGTCCTGACTTTC | CASSVDAAFSGANVLTF
- | TRBJ2-2 | TRBV11-3 | - | TGTGCCAGCAGCTTGGGCACAGGGTATAGCACCGGGGAGCTGTTTTTT | CASSLGTGYSTGELFF
- | TRBJ2-5 | TRBV10-1 | TRBD1 | TGCGCCAGCAGCGAGCTAACCCGACAGGGCGCCCAGTACTTC | CASSELTRQGAQYF
- | TRBJ1-5 | TRBV6-5 | - | TGTGCCAGCAGCAGATTGGATAGCAATCAGCCCCAGCATTTT | CASSRLDSNQPQHF
- | TRBJ2-5 | TRBV24-1 | - | TGTGCCACCAGTGCCCCCCCCGGACAGAGGAGCCAAGAGACCCAGTACTTC | CATSAPPGQRSQETQYF
- | TRBJ2-7 | TRBV27 | - | TGTGCCAGCAGTCCCTTTGCAGGGAGCGACTACGAGCAGTACTTC | CASSPFAGSDYEQYF
- | TRBJ1-1 | TRBV7-2 | - | TGTGCCAGCAGCCCGAAAACGGGACGGATGAACACTGAAGCTTTCTTT | CASSPKTGRMNTEAFF
- | TRBJ1-1 | TRBV12-3/TRBV12-4 | - | TGTGCCAGCAGTTTAGCCCTGAACACTGAAGCTTTCTTT | CASSLALNTEAFF
- | TRBJ1-1 | TRBV3-1/TRBV3-2 | - | TGTGCCAGCAGCCTGACGAGTACTGAAGCTTTCTTT | CASSLTSTEAFF
- | TRBJ2-6 | TRBV4-2 | TRBD1 | TGTGCCAGCAGTCGAACCCGGGGACAGGGGGCCAACGTCCTGACTTTC | CASSRTRGQGANVLTF
- | TRBJ1-1 | TRBV6-1 | - | TGTGCCAGCAGTGATTCAGGAGGGGGGGGTACTGAAGCTTTCTTT | CASSDSGGGGTEAFF
- | TRBJ2-7 | TRBV6-6 | TRBD1 | TGTGCCAGCAGTTCCTCCGGGACAGGGGGTTACGAGCAGTACTTC | CASSSSGTGGYEQYF
- | TRBJ2-2 | TRBV7-3 | TRBD2 | TGTGCCAGCAGCTCTGGGACTAGCGTGGCCGGGGAGCTGTTTTTT | CASSSGTSVAGELFF
- | TRBJ1-2 | TRBV30 | - | TGTGCCTGGAGTGTAGACAGAGCTAACTATGGCTACACCTTC | CAWSVDRANYGYTF
- | TRBJ2-1 | TRBV9 | TRBD2 | TGTGCCAGCAGCGTTGGGACTAGCGGGACCCTGTTCTTC | CASSVGTSGTLFF
- | TRBJ1-4 | TRBV27 | TRBD1 | TGTGCCAGCACCACGGGGGACAGCTTCAGGGCTAATGAAAAACTGTTTTTT | CASTTGDSFRANEKLFF
- | TRBJ2-3 | TRBV14 | TRBD2 | TGTGCCAGCAGCCAAGATCGGGTAGCGGGAGGGCGGAGAGATACGCAGTATTTT | CASSQDRVAGGRRDTQYF
- | TRBJ2-7 | TRBV9 | TRBD2 | TGTGCCAGCAGTGGGGGTACTAGCGGAGGCTACGAGCAGTACTTC | CASSGGTSGGYEQYF
- | TRBJ1-6 | TRBV24-1 | - | TGTGCCACCAGTGATTTTGGGGGCCAGATACCTGACTATAATTCACCCCTCCACTTT | CATSDFGGQIPDYNSPLHF
- | TRBJ1-2 | TRBV25-1 | - | TGTGCCAGCAGTGACGGTTATAGGGGGGGGAACGGCTACACCTTC | CASSDGYRGGNGYTF
- | TRBJ2-7 | TRBV27 | - | TGTGCCAGCAGTCTCGGGGCCACTCAGGGCGAGCAGTACTTC | CASSLGATQGEQYF
- | TRBJ2-7 | TRBV30 | - | TGTGCCTGGAAGGGAGACTCCTACGAGCAGTACTTC | CAWKGDSYEQYF
- | TRBJ1-1 | TRBV18 | TRBD1 | TGTGCCAGCTCCTGGACAGGCGGGAACACTGAAGCTTTCTTT | CASSWTGGNTEAFF
once | TRBJ2-1 | TRBV7-3 | - | TGTGCCAGCAGCGCCTGGGGGAAGGGAGGTGAGCAGTTCTTC | CASSAWGKGGEQFF
- | TRBJ1-1 | TRBV10-2 | - | TGCGCCAGCAGTGAGTCAGGGCGGTCCACTGAAGCTTTCTTT | CASSESGRSTEAFF
- | TRBJ2-6 | TRBV23-1 | - | TGCGCCAGCAGTCCGGGGACCACCTTAACTCCTGGGGCCAACGTCCTGACTTTC | CASSPGTTLTPGANVLTF
- | TRBJ2-5 | TRBV6-2/TRBV6-3 | TRBD2 | TGTGCCAGCAGTTTCTTAGACGGGACTAGCGGCCAGTACCAAGAGACCCAGTACTTC | CASSFLDGTSGQYQETQYF